This T cell receptor (beta chain) was recovered during a study of cytotoxic CD8 clonotypes in ibrutinib-treated CLL. Study-wide results and limits: At progression, clonality fell back toward baseline after rising at ibrutinib response. Public clonotypes, found uncommonly, either contracted or stayed stable on treatment.

TCRdb keeps only in-frame clones here, not all; method: immunoSEQ multiplex PCR. This table holds 35,000 to 55,000 clones, roughly two thirds found once. Note on this clone: Its antigen is undetermined.

This CDR3 contains 13 residues. V was cut by 8 bases and J by 2 bases, with 13 bases left in between. Germline assignment: CDR1 MDHEN and CDR2 SYDVKM. The TCR sequence derives from a human donor with chronic lymphocytic leukemia. The chain combines TRBV28 with TRBJ2-7; a weak D match, TRBD1 (6 bases). This material consisted of PBMCs, taken after 12 months of ibrutinib treatment. The CDR3 DNA reads as TGTGCCAGCGGAAACAGGGTGCCCTACGAGCAGTACTTC. This codes for CASGNRVPYEQYF.